Each of the 10 T cell receptor beta chains below was sequenced from the same sample in a study of vaccination and CD4 T cells after COVID-19. No antigens are known for them. The Oncomine TCR Beta short-read assay generated sequence data from the DNA of cultured CD4+ T cells. Each CDR3 protein gets one entry after TCRdb re-called the PCR reads with MiXCR. The data contain roughly 14,000 distinct CDR3 sequences, about 51% of them singletons. As to treatment: roughly ten-day PBMC culture with coronavirus spike peptide pools or control peptides (ViraFEST assay). The source material was CD4+ T cells from blood, cultured in vitro. These TCRs come from a human donor who had recovered from COVID-19.

The chain carries TRBV7-8 and TRBJ1-4; perhaps TRBD1 as D (5 bases). The V gene lost 5 bases and the J gene lost 6 bases, with 13 bases spanning the gap. The CDR3 is 14 amino acids. Germline CDR1 and CDR2: SGHVS and FQNEAQ. The CDR3: CASSPDSGHEKLFF. The DNA of the CDR3 is TGTGCCAGCAGCCCAGACAGTGGGCATGAAAAACTGTTTTTT.

The rearrangement uses TRBV30 and TRBJ1-2; D is unresolved. CDR3 length: 13 amino acids. V shed 2 bases and J shed 8 bases, with 15 bases lying between them. Germline CDR1 GTSNPN, CDR2 SVGIG (reference sequence). The CDR3 is CAWSSPRTRGYTF. Written as DNA, the CDR3 is TGTGCCTGGAGTAGCCCCAGGACGAGAGGCTACACCTTC.

This clonotype was counted between two and nine times. The V and J genes are TRBV5-1 and TRBJ1-1, with a tentative D call TRBD1 (5 bases). The germline V and J ends were trimmed by 3 bases and 1 base, with 7 bases remaining between them. This CDR3 is built from 13 residues. The germline gives CDR1 SGHRS, CDR2 YFSETQ. CDR3 region: CASSSTGNTEAFF. The CDR3, as DNA: TGCGCCAGCAGCTCAACAGGGAACACTGAAGCTTTCTTT.

The rearrangement links TRBV12-3 or TRBV12-4 to TRBJ2-3; D uncertain. The CDR3 length is 15 residues. Trimming cost V 6 bases and J 3 bases, with 16 bases left between them. The chain's CDR3 is CASSRDPRRTDTQYF. The DNA for the CDR3 is TGTGCCAGCAGCCGAGACCCTAGACGGACAGATACGCAGTATTTT.

This chain links TRBV6-5 with TRBJ2-6; no clear D. Germline V gene sequence: CDR1 MNHEY, CDR2 SVGAGI. Trimming cost V 0 bases and J 2 bases, with 8 bases left between them. This CDR3 is built from 16 residues. Here the CDR3 DNA reads TGTGCCAGCAGTTACTCGCCCGCCCCTGGGGCCAACGTCCTGACTTTC. Protein product: CASSYSPAPGANVLTF.

This chain uses TRBV3-1 with TRBJ1-1; 9 bases fit TRBD1. The germline V gene encodes CDR1 LGHDT and CDR2 YNNKEL (reference sequence). The length of the CDR3 is 16 residues. V lost 4 bases and J lost 4; bases outside the gene matches: 10. For the CDR3, the DNA is TGTGCCAGCAGCCGCCCGGGACAGGGTAGTACCACTGAAGCTTTCTTT. Protein product: CASSRPGQGSTTEAFF.

The V and J genes are TRBV5-1 and TRBJ1-1; the D is unclear. The CDR3 spans 15 residues. Germline CDR1 reads SGHRS; CDR2 reads YFSETQ. Between the trimmed V and J ends, which lost 5 bases and 5 bases, there was a span of 19 bases. Here the CDR3 DNA reads TGCGCCAGCAGTATTCTTGGTCCGGCGGTTACTGAAGCTTTCTTT. Amino acids: CASSILGPAVTEAFF.

This chain links TRBV7-2 with TRBJ2-5; 7 nucleotides match TRBD1. J was trimmed by 6 bases and V by 5 bases; bases with no gene match: 12. Germline V gene lookup returns CDR1 SGHTA and CDR2 FQGNSA. The CDR3 has 15 residues. The CDR3 is CASSQDVGGTKTQYF. DNA of the CDR3: TGTGCCAGCAGCCAGGACGTAGGGGGCACGAAGACCCAGTACTTC.

In this sample, this clonotype turned up a few times. CDR3 residues: CSARRQTHDTQYF. The CDR3, as DNA: TGCAGTGCTAGAAGACAGACCCATGATACGCAGTATTTT. The J gene is TRBJ2-3, the V gene TRBV20-1; D may be TRBD1 (5 bases). V was cut by 2 bases and J by 6 bases, with 12 bases left in between. This CDR3 has 13 amino acids. Germline V gene data show CDR1 as DFQATT and CDR2 as SNEGSKA (reference sequence).

By sample share, this clonotype is medium-sized. This chain uses TRBV10-3 with TRBJ2-2; no reliable D call. V was cut by 6 bases and J by 6 bases, with 11 bases left in between. CDR1 is ENHRY and CDR2 is SYGVKD in the germline V gene. This CDR3 has 13 amino acids. The CDR3: CAIRRISPGELFF. CDR3 bases: TGTGCCATCAGGCGGATTAGCCCCGGGGAGCTGTTTTTT.